What follows are 10 T cell receptor beta chains derived from one specimen sequenced in a study of vaccination effects on CD4 cells after COVID-19. Viral peptide pool expansion of antigen-specific CD4+ T cells preceded sequencing in the ViraFEST assay. The authors isolated CD4+ T cells after about 10 days of culture. Each participant was administered two doses of either the BNT162b2 or the mRNA-1273 vaccine. Profiling relied on immunoSEQ multiplex PCR, and the TCRdb table lists in-frame clones only, not all of them. The data contain 50,000 to 65,000 clones, less than 80% of them seen just once; the ten biggest clones take up roughly 1.2%. The antigens of these receptors remain unknown. The sequencing here drew on CD4+ T cells from PBMCs cultured with HCoV-229E spike peptides, taken after COVID-19 vaccination. These receptors came from a human donor who received a COVID-19 vaccine.

The chain employs TRBV9 and TRBJ1-4; D unresolved. The CDR3 is 13 residues long. V lost 3 bases to trimming and J lost 6 bases, with 9 bases between them. Germline V gene data show CDR1 as SGDLS and CDR2 as YYNGEE. This CDR3 reads CASSEGRDEKLFF. Written as DNA, the CDR3 is TGTGCCAGCAGCGAAGGGCGAGATGAAAAACTGTTTTTT.

This chain connects TRBV28 to TRBJ1-4; tentatively, D is TRBD1 (5 bases). Germline CDR1 is MDHEN and CDR2 is SYDVKM. Trimming shortened V by 4 bases and J by 6 bases, and 15 bases separated the two germline ends. CDR3 length: 15 residues. CDR3 nucleotide sequence: TGTGCCAGCAGTTCCCCGGCAGGGAAGTATGAAAAACTGTTTTTT. Translating gives CASSSPAGKYEKLFF.

This clone has only a few counts. This chain connects TRBV20-1 to TRBJ1-2, with D tentatively TRBD1 (5 bases). Germline V gene sequence: CDR1 DFQATT, CDR2 SNEGSKA (reference sequence). This CDR3 has 14 residues. Trimming cost V 3 bases and J 8 bases, with 19 bases left between them. The CDR3 is CSASRGDLLRGYTF. The CDR3 DNA follows: TGCAGTGCTAGTCGGGGGGACCTTTTGCGGGGCTACACCTTC.

The chain uses TRBV7-2 and TRBJ2-3, with 15 nucleotides matching TRBD2. Germline CDR1 SGHTA, CDR2 FQGNSA. The CDR3 has 18 residues. Trimming at V came to 4 bases and at J to 0 bases, leaving 5 bases not matched to a gene. CDR3 region: CASSSGLAGGPSTDTQYF. The CDR3 DNA reads TGTGCCAGCAGCTCCGGACTAGCGGGGGGGCCGAGCACAGATACGCAGTATTTT.

The J gene is TRBJ2-4, the V gene TRBV9; 7 bases fit TRBD2. CDR3 length: 19 amino acids. The germline V gene has CDR1 SGDLS and CDR2 YYNGEE. The ends lost 2 bases at V and 0 bases at J; junction bases unmatched: 14. The chain's CDR3 is CASSVTSAGKTLAKNIQYF. DNA of the CDR3: TGTGCCAGCAGCGTTACATCAGCGGGGAAAACACTAGCCAAAAACATTCAGTACTTC.

This chain links TRBV21-1 with TRBJ1-2; TRBD1, as called in the table, went unchecked against the DNA. TRBV21-1 is a listed pseudogene. The CDR3 consists of 19 residues. CDR3 region: CASSKESGDRGPLRYGYTF. CDR3 sequence (DNA): TGTGCCAGCAGCAAAGAGAGCGGGGACAGGGGGCCCTTACGGTATGGCTACACCTTC.

Note on this clone: The sample carries other DNA sequences with the same CDR3. V gene TRBV11-2 combines with J gene TRBJ2-3, with 7 positions matching TRBD1. Germline V gene sequence: CDR1 SGHAT, CDR2 FQNNGV. This CDR3 spans 15 amino acids. J lost 2 bases, V lost 0 bases, and 2 bases had no gene match. The CDR3 region has the DNA TGTGCCAGCAGCTTAGATAGGGGGCCCACAGATACGCAGTATTTT. Its protein product is CASSLDRGPTDTQYF.

The chain recombines TRBV7-8 with TRBJ1-5, with D perhaps TRBD1 (5 bases). Germline CDR1 is SGHVS and CDR2 is FQNEAQ. The CDR3 extends over 12 amino acids. The V end was cut by 8 bases, the J end by 3 bases, with 8 bases between. DNA for the CDR3: TGTGCCAGCCAGGGCCCCAATCAGCCCCAGCATTTT. As protein: CASQGPNQPQHF.

The V call is TRBV14, the J call TRBJ1-3; D may be TRBD1 (5 bases). The CDR3 totals 14 residues. V lost 3 bases and J lost 6, with 12 bases in between. From germline, CDR1 is SGHDN and CDR2 FVKESK. The CDR3 nucleotides read TGTGCCAGCAGCCACGGAGGGGTAACAAACACCATATATTTT. It translates to CASSHGGVTNTIYF.

Only one count was recorded for this clone. V is TRBV6-1 and J is TRBJ1-5; D is uncertain. Deletions cut 3 bases from V and 5 bases from J, with 8 bases between. The CDR3 consists of 13 residues. The germline CDR1 and CDR2 sequences are MNHNS and SASEGT. Written as DNA, the CDR3 is TGTGCCAGCAGTGAGGACGGCTATCAGCCCCAGCATTTT. It yields the protein CASSEDGYQPQHF.